This T cell receptor (beta chain) was documented in a study of human T cells and chemical hapten exposure. Looking at the study overall: 2% DPC applied to an approximately 2 cm by approximately 2 cm arm area sensitized donors. The patients were mostly female; they had alopecia areata, totalis or universalis.

This clonotype appeared a few times. Germline lookup yields CDR1 SQVTM and CDR2 ANQGSEA. V gave up 7 bases and J gave up 4 bases; unmatched junction bases: 6. The CDR3 spans 13 residues. Time point reported: patch test 3, about 24 weeks after DPC sensitization. As for treatment: therapeutic diphenylcyclopropenone sensitization with weekly scalp DPC. Blood collection happened ahead of applying each patch test. TCRdb re-derived calls from the RACE reads in MiXCR, one entry per CDR3 protein. Among roughly 100,000 distinct CDR3 sequences listed, approximately 36% were seen once. This sample comprised whole blood, obtained in connection with sensitization to the hapten diphenylcyclopropenone (DPC). The TCR was taken from a man aged 35-49 years with alopecia areata. Some clones in this sample may be carry-over from other donors' samples. The gene calls are TRBV29-1 and TRBJ1-5; TRBD1 aligns across 8 bases. In DNA form, the CDR3 reads TGCAGCGCGCGACAGGGGTGGAATCAGCCCCAGCATTTT. Amino acids: CSARQGWNQPQHF. The full variable domain, rest sourced from reference TRBV29-1 and TRBJ1-5, is SAVISQKPSRDICQRGTSLTIQCQVDSQVTMMFWYRQQPGQSLTLIATANQGSEATYESGFVIDKFPISRPNLTFSTLTVSNMSPEDSSIYLCSARQGWNQPQHFGDGTRLSIL.